This is a list of T cell receptor beta chains from one sample in a study of cytomegalovirus exposure and HLA in healthy donors. Sequencing used immunoSEQ multiplex PCR; TCRdb keeps in-frame clones, though not all of them. The sample has approximately 110,000 clones; 70% to 80% are singletons. Sequences were obtained from PBMCs. These receptors all stem from a woman aged 40 to 50 in good health and CMV-seropositive. The conserved cysteine and the conserved F or W are not part of the CDR3 here.

TRBV21-1	TRBJ2-1	ASSKLGLRF
TRBV21-1	TRBJ2-2	ASSNPGQRGTGELF
TRBV6-4	TRBJ1-1	ASSTGMATEAF
TRBV5-1	TRBJ2-5	ASSFSPGGQETQY
TRBV7-9	TRBJ2-2	ASSFSYLSPSGTGELF
TRBV5-1	TRBJ2-5	ASSLVVSGVSETQY
TRBV11-3	TRBJ1-1	ASSTQRAKNTEAF
TRBV11-3	TRBJ1-3	ASSLVAGTGNTIY
TRBV28	TRBJ1-6	ASSPDGISNSPLH
TRBV5-4	TRBJ2-5	ASSAASAGVGYGAQY
TRBV5-1	TRBJ1-2	ASSPLDRAYGYT
TRBV5-1	TRBJ1-6	ASSLEGTGGSPLH
TRBV18	TRBJ2-1	ASSPTSVAYNEQF
TRBV6-5	TRBJ2-2	ASKTTSHTGELF
TRBV19	TRBJ1-2	ASTNPQYGYT
TRBV2	TRBJ2-7	ASTQRGGDEQY
TRBV4-2	TRBJ2-3	ASSYGDTQY
TRBV7-2	TRBJ2-1	ASSLDSGGFNEQF
TRBV25-1	TRBJ2-3	ASSARQGALDTQY
TRBV9	TRBJ1-1	ASSLTGKNTEAF
TRBV7-3	TRBJ2-5	ASSQTSGGGETQY
TRBV27	TRBJ1-6	ASSLRDRGNNSPLH
TRBV9	TRBJ2-3	ASSSQDRGDTQY
TRBV5-1	TRBJ1-4	ASSWGRAGEKLF
TRBV7-9	TRBJ2-2	ASSLRYLQGGPNTGELF
TRBV2	TRBJ1-3	ASSAGRGIENTIY
TRBV6-5	TRBJ2-1	ASSRLAYNEQF
TRBV5-1	TRBJ2-7	ASSLAGGEQY
TRBV7-9	TRBJ2-7	ASSLVAGVNEQY
TRBV11-3	TRBJ1-4	ASSAGQGGEKLF
TRBV30	TRBJ1-3	AWTRGTGGQRNTIY
TRBV28	TRBJ2-7	ASSIDRAPTYEQY
TRBV9	TRBJ2-7	ASSVLGGANEQY
TRBV19	TRBJ1-4	ASSIGGTTNEKLF
TRBV30	TRBJ1-2	AWSVSANYGYT
TRBV19	TRBJ2-7	ASSFPHSTGGGYEQY
TRBV18	TRBJ1-6	ASSQGQGNSPLH